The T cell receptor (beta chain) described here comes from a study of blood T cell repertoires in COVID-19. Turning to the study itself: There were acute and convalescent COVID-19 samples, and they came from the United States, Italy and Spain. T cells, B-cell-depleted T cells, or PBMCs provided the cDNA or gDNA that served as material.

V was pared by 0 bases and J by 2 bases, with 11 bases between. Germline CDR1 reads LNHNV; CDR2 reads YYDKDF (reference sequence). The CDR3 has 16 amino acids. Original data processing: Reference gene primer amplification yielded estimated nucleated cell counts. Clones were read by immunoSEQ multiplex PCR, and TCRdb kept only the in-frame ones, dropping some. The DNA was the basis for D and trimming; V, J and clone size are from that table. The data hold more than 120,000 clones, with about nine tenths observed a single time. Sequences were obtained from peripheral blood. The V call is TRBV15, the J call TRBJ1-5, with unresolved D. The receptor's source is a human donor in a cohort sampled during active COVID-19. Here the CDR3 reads CATSRDISTGNQPQHF. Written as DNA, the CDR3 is TGTGCCACCAGCAGAGATATTTCAACAGGCAATCAGCCCCAGCATTTT.